These 28 T cell receptor beta chains originate from one sample sequenced in a study of blood T cell repertoires in COVID-19. Measured with immunoSEQ multiplex PCR; TCRdb has only the in-frame clones, and not every one. The sample includes over 120,000 clones, roughly 84% seen only once; the top ten take roughly 10%. The sequenced sample was peripheral blood. Receptor source: a man between 60 and 75 years old with active or convalescent COVID-19.

This rearrangement joins TRBV7-9 to TRBJ1-4; 7 bases align to TRBD1. Germline trimming cut 4 bases from V and 0 bases from J; bases unmatched to any gene: 5. This CDR3 has 16 residues. The germline V gene encodes CDR1 SEHNR and CDR2 FQNEAQ (reference sequence). CDR3 DNA: TGTGCCAGCAGCTCCACGGGACAGACAACTAATGAAAAACTGTTTTTT. Protein product: CASSSTGQTTNEKLFF.

The J gene is TRBJ1-1, the V gene TRBV24-1; 7 bases agree with TRBD1. The CDR3 has 13 amino acids. Germline loops: CDR1 KGHDR, CDR2 SFDVKD. V gave up 8 bases and J gave up 1 base; unmatched junction bases: 3. In DNA form, the CDR3 reads TGTGCCACCAAGGGACAGCAGAACACTGAAGCTTTCTTT. The encoded protein is CATKGQQNTEAFF.

The DNA for the CDR3 is TGTGCCAGCAGCGCTTCAGGGAGGGGGAACACTGAAGCTTTCTTT. It is translated as CASSASGRGNTEAFF. This chain uses TRBV5-4 with TRBJ1-1; a possible D gene is TRBD1 (5 bases). CDR1 SGHNT and CDR2 YYREEE come from the germline V gene (reference sequence). Trimming stripped 4 bases from V and 1 base from J, with 14 bases between. The CDR3 is made up of 15 amino acids. Based on the CDR3 plus reference TRBV5-4 and TRBJ1-1, the full variable domain is ETGVTQSPTHLIKTRGQQVTLRCSSQSGHNTVSWYQQALGQGPQFIFQYYREEENGRGNFPPRFSGLQFPNYSSELNVNALELDDSALYLCASSASGRGNTEAFFGQGTRLTVV.

This clone has only one observation. The V call is TRBV14, the J call TRBJ2-7; tentative D call: TRBD2 (6 bases). The CDR3 extends over 13 amino acids. Trimming took 6 bases from V and 0 from J, leaving 9 bases between them. Germline lookup yields CDR1 SGHDN and CDR2 FVKESK. The DNA of the CDR3 is TGTGCCAGCAGTCCTAGCGCCTCCTACGAGCAGTACGTC. It codes for CASSPSASYEQYV.

This sequence joins TRBV14 and TRBJ1-1, with D hard to call. CDR1 and CDR2 (germline): SGHDN, FVKESK. CDR3 length: 13 amino acids. The ends were cut back, 2 bases at V and 1 base at J, with 5 bases in the middle. The CDR3: CASSQSRNTEAFF. CDR3 DNA: TGTGCCAGCAGCCAATCGCGGAACACTGAAGCTTTCTTT.

The rearrangement joins TRBV4-3 to TRBJ2-1, with TRBD2 identical over 9 bases. CDR3 size: 15 residues. The trim removed 8 bases at V and 4 bases at J, leaving 9 bases unmatched. Looked up from germline, CDR1 is LGHNA and CDR2 is YSLEER. The DNA of the CDR3 is TGCGCCAGCTCGTCGATGGCGGGGGGGTACAATGAGCAGTTCTTC. Its protein is CASSSMAGGYNEQFF.

The chain employs TRBV6-5 and TRBJ1-2, with D tentatively TRBD1 (6 bases). The CDR3 covers 13 residues. The germline V and J ends were trimmed by 6 bases and 6 bases, with 14 bases remaining between them. CDR1 and CDR2 (germline): MNHEY, SVGAGI. The CDR3 DNA sequence: TGTGCCAGCAGGCAACAGGGATGGAATGGCTACACCTTC. Its translation: CASRQQGWNGYTF.

This chain joins TRBV9 and TRBJ2-3; 9 bases fit TRBD1. The germline V gene encodes CDR1 SGDLS and CDR2 YYNGEE. There are 15 residues in the CDR3. Germline trimming cut 4 bases from V and 4 bases from J; bases unmatched to any gene: 7. The CDR3: CASSLRTGASDTQYF. CDR3 coding DNA: TGTGCCAGCAGCCTCCGGACAGGGGCTTCAGATACGCAGTATTTT.

The chain couples TRBV28 to TRBJ1-1; D unclear. Trimming removed 2 bases at V and 7 bases at J, with 11 bases between. CDR3 length: 13 residues. Germline V gives CDR1 MDHEN, CDR2 SYDVKM. The CDR3 here is CASSLELTLEAFF. The CDR3 bases are TGTGCCAGCAGTTTAGAGTTGACACTTGAAGCTTTCTTT.

This chain uses TRBV24-1 with TRBJ2-6, with D possibly TRBD2 on 6 matching bases. The CDR3 extends over 17 amino acids. V lost 3 bases and J 0 bases, leaving 11 bases between the germline ends. Germline V gene sequence: CDR1 KGHDR, CDR2 SFDVKD. The CDR3 reads CATSDTGGDSGANVLTF. As DNA, the CDR3 is TGTGCCACCAGTGATACCGGCGGGGACTCTGGGGCCAACGTCCTGACTTTC.

Turning to this clone: At the DNA level, this CDR3 is encoded by other sequences in the same sample as well. The V call is TRBV7-2, the J call TRBJ1-1; 7 nucleotides align to TRBD1. Germline assignment: CDR1 SGHTA and CDR2 FQGNSA. J was trimmed by 0 bases and V by 5 bases; bases with no gene match: 3. This CDR3 has 14 amino acids. This chain's CDR3 is CASSLGQLNTEAFF. The CDR3 DNA reads TGTGCCAGCAGCCTGGGACAGCTGAACACTGAAGCTTTCTTT.

The V call is TRBV13, the J call TRBJ2-1, with TRBD2 identical over 8 bases. The V and J ends lost 5 bases and 0 bases, in that order; junction bases with no gene match: 9. The CDR3 runs 17 residues. Per germline, CDR1 PRHDT and CDR2 FYEKMQ (reference sequence). The CDR3 spells CASSPYRGGVSYNEQFF. The CDR3 nucleotides read TGTGCCAGCAGCCCATACCGGGGGGGGGTCTCCTACAATGAGCAGTTCTTC.

V and J are TRBV11-3 and TRBJ1-1, with TRBD1 identical over 8 bases. V was pared by 6 bases and J by 5 bases, with 11 bases of the junction left unmatched. The V gene's germline CDR1 is SGHNT and CDR2 YENEEA. The CDR3 loop spans 15 amino acids. The CDR3 loop reads CASRPQTGEGTEAFF. The DNA for the CDR3 is TGTGCCAGCAGACCACAGACAGGGGAGGGTACTGAAGCTTTCTTT.

V and J are TRBV4-2 and TRBJ2-1, with D unclear. CDR1 is LGHNA and CDR2 is YNFKEQ in the germline V gene. This CDR3 contains 15 residues. The germline V and J ends were trimmed by 1 base and 4 bases, with 11 bases remaining between them. The CDR3 loop is CASSQALAEYNEQFF. DNA of the CDR3: TGTGCCAGCAGCCAAGCTTTGGCGGAGTACAATGAGCAGTTCTTC.

The CDR3 nucleotides read TGCGCCAGCAGCCCCCTAGCCCCCACGAACACCGGGGAGCTGTTTTTT. Translation gives CASSPLAPTNTGELFF. The chain combines TRBV5-1 with TRBJ2-2; possible D gene TRBD2, 5 bases. Germline CDR1 SGHRS, CDR2 YFSETQ. Trimming stripped 4 bases from V and 0 bases from J, with 13 bases between. The CDR3 length is 16 residues.

This chain links TRBV7-8 with TRBJ1-3; D is ambiguous. Germline-derived CDR1 and CDR2 are SGHVS and FQNEAQ. This CDR3 is built from 16 residues. The V end was cut by 5 bases, the J end by 0 bases, with 14 bases between. In DNA, the CDR3 is TGTGCCAGCAGCCCCTCGGGAAGGGACTCTGGAAACACCATATATTTT. Its translation is CASSPSGRDSGNTIYF.

This clone was counted a few times. The chain employs TRBV24-1 and TRBJ2-5; 10 bases align to TRBD1. With V trimmed by 6 bases and J by 4 bases, 10 bases remained unmatched. The CDR3 has 16 residues. Germline V CDR1 and CDR2: KGHDR, SFDVKD. For the CDR3, the DNA is TGTGCCACCAGTCGGGGGGGACAGGGGATTTTAGAGACCCAGTACTTC. Translating gives CATSRGGQGILETQYF.

This clone was detected only a few times. The chain couples TRBV12-3 or TRBV12-4 to TRBJ2-1, with D perhaps matching TRBD2 (6 bases). Trimming shortened V by 5 bases and J by 7 bases, and 9 bases separated the two germline ends. This CDR3 region has 12 residues. The CDR3 nucleotides are TGTGCCAGCAGTCTACTAGCTAATGAGCAGTTCTTC. Its translation: CASSLLANEQFF.

V is TRBV19 and J is TRBJ1-5, with 7 bases that match TRBD1. The CDR3 spans 13 residues. Germline CDR1 and CDR2: LNHDA and SQIVND (reference sequence). Germline trimming cut 6 bases from V and 2 bases from J; bases unmatched to any gene: 1. The CDR3 sequence: CASRTGGNQPQHF. DNA for the CDR3: TGTGCCAGTAGAACAGGGGGCAATCAGCCCCAGCATTTT.

This clone was recorded only once. This chain connects TRBV29-1 to TRBJ2-2, with D possibly being TRBD2 (6 bases). Germline CDR1 SQVTM, CDR2 ANQGSEA. This CDR3 has 15 residues. With 0 bases removed from V and 6 bases from J, the gap between germline ends came to 14 bases. The CDR3 DNA is TGCAGCGTTGAAGATAGCGATGGGAGGTCCGGGGAGCTGTTTTTT. The encoded protein is CSVEDSDGRSGELFF.

The rearrangement uses TRBV3-1 (or the pseudogene TRBV3-2) and TRBJ2-7; D not certain. Germline values: CDR1 LGHDT, CDR2 YNNKEL (reference sequence). The V gene lost 4 bases and the J gene lost 4 bases, with 23 bases spanning the gap. This CDR3 comprises 17 residues. CDR3 nucleotide sequence: TGTGCCAGCAGCCCCCAACTCGGAGTCAGTGGTTTATACGAGCAGTACTTC. Translation gives CASSPQLGVSGLYEQYF.

The chain uses TRBV4-1 and TRBJ1-4; perhaps TRBD1 as D (6 bases). This CDR3 is built from 14 residues. Trimming pared 1 base from V and 12 bases from J, leaving 15 bases between. Looked up from germline, CDR1 is MGHRA and CDR2 is YSYEKL. CDR3 nucleotides: TGCGCCAGCAGCCAAGCGAGGGGGAGGGGAGAACTGTTTTTT. Translated: CASSQARGRGELFF.

This clone occurred once. The chain links TRBV30 to TRBJ1-1, with a weak D call TRBD1 (5 bases). The CDR3 length is 12 residues. Trimming stripped 0 bases from V and 11 bases from J, with 13 bases between. Per germline, CDR1 GTSNPN and CDR2 SVGIG (reference sequence). The CDR3, as DNA: TGTGCCTGGAGTGTGGGGCAGTTAAGGGCTTTCTTT. As protein: CAWSVGQLRAFF.

V and J are TRBV6-6 and TRBJ2-3, with unresolved D. The CDR3 loop spans 17 amino acids. V lost 6 bases to trimming and J lost 0 bases, with 19 bases between them. In germline, CDR1 is MNHNY, CDR2 SVGAGI (reference sequence). This CDR3 reads CASSRLLRQASTDTQYF. The CDR3 DNA is TGTGCCAGCAGCCGACTTCTTAGGCAGGCTAGCACAGATACGCAGTATTTT.

The V and J genes are TRBV28 and TRBJ1-2; TRBD1 matches at 10 bases. Losses at the gene ends were 3 bases for V and 7 bases for J; bases not matched to a gene: 11. Germline values: CDR1 MDHEN, CDR2 SYDVKM. The CDR3 totals 16 residues. The CDR3 protein is CASSFMLGTGAGGYTF. The CDR3, as DNA: TGTGCCAGCAGTTTCATGCTCGGGACAGGGGCCGGTGGCTACACCTTC.

This clone occurred a few times. The V and J genes are TRBV27 and TRBJ2-2; 9 bases are a match to TRBD1. The CDR3 is made up of 17 amino acids. The germline V gene has CDR1 MNHEY and CDR2 SMNVEV (reference sequence). Trimming removed 7 bases from V and 6 bases from J; junction bases left unmatched: 15. As DNA, the CDR3 is TGTGCCAGCAACCCAAATACAGGGGGCGTCTCCGCCGGGGAGCTGTTTTTT. As protein: CASNPNTGGVSAGELFF.

This chain uses TRBV7-8 with TRBJ2-7; TRBD1 matches 12 bases. There are 17 residues in the CDR3. With V trimmed by 1 base and J by 3 bases, 7 bases remained unmatched. Germline V CDR1 and CDR2: SGHVS, FQNEAQ. The CDR3 region is CASSLGTGTGGLYEQYF. The CDR3 coding sequence is TGTGCCAGCAGCTTAGGTACCGGGACAGGGGGCCTCTACGAGCAGTACTTC.

This clone was recorded once. The rearrangement uses TRBV18 and TRBJ1-1; D remains unclear. The CDR3 spans 14 residues. V dropped 3 bases and J dropped 0 bases, with 8 bases sitting between them. The V gene's germline CDR1 is KGHSH and CDR2 LQKENI. CDR3 nucleotide sequence: TGTGCCAGCTCACCGCAGTATCTGAACACTGAAGCTTTCTTT. Translation: CASSPQYLNTEAFF.